This T cell receptor beta chain was captured by sequencing in a study of cytomegalovirus exposure and HLA in healthy donors. Study observations and caveats: A later analysis showed TCR association rates differing by HLA locus, peaking at DRB1 and lowest at HLA-C. Rare TCR sequences dominated, though some public TCRs recurred in many donors.

V lost 3 bases, J lost 6 bases, and 5 bases lay in between. From germline, CDR1 is LNHDA and CDR2 SQIVND (reference sequence). The length of the CDR3 is 12 residues. Comments on this clone: What it binds is unknown.

The PCR ran on 60 Vbeta and 13 Jbeta primers. Here immunoSEQ multiplex PCR was the method, and the copy in TCRdb shows in-frame clones only, minus some. The profile shows 90,000 or so clones, about 80% of them singletons. This clonotype was obtained from a man in his fifties in good health and CMV-seropositive. Sequencing used PBMCs. The chain is built from TRBV19 and TRBJ1-4; tentatively, D is TRBD1 (5 bases). CDR3 nucleotide sequence: TGTGCCAGTAGTATCAGGGATGAAAAACTGTTTTTT. Translation gives CASSIRDEKLFF. The whole variable domain, remainder taken from reference TRBV19 and TRBJ1-4, is DGGITQSPKYLFRKEGQNVTLSCEQNLNHDAMYWYRQDPGQGLRLIYYSQIVNDFQKGDIAEGYSVSREKKESFPLTVTSAQKNPTAFYLCASSIRDEKLFFGSGTQLSVL.